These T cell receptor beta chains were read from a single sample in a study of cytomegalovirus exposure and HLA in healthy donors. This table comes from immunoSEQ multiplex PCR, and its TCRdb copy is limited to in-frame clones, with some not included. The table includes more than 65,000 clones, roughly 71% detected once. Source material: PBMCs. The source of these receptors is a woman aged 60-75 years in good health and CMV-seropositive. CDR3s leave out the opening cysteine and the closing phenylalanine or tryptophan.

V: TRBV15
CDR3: ATSRDLVASGGADTQY

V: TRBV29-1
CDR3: SVERGFNYGYT

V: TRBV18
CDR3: ASSDAGGGRNQPQH

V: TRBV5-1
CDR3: ASSDPQASNEKLF

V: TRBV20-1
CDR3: SAASGNTIY

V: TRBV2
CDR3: ASSPSRPNTGELF

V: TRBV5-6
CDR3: ASSHGGAEQY

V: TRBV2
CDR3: ASSENRDNEQF

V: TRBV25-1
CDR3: ASSEWAGGTEAF

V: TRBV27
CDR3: ASSLSTVSSPLH

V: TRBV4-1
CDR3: ASSQGAGNTGELF

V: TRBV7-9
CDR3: ASSPSGGTDTQY

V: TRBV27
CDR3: ASSTLNYGYT

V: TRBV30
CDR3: AWQGDSNSPLH

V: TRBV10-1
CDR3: ASSSGSRADTQY

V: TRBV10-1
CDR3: ASSDPLCFPGNYGYT

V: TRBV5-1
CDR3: ASSLAEGPEQF

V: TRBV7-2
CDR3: ASSSRQGGRGNEQF

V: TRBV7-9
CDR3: ASSLERGQGSYEQY

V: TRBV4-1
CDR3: ASSPGLESQPQH

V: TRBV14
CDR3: ASSAHSGYEQY

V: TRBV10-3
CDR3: AISPEGDYGYT

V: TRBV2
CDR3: ASILRENTEAF

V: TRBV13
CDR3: ASSRGQEQF

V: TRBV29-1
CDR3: SVEADSHEDTQY

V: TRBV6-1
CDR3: ASRRTGNTEAF

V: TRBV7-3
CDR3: ASSFGSQETQY

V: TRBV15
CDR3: ATSISIRDRVRSYNEQF

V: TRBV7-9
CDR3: ASSRRDTGYT

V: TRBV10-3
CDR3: AISERNGRETQY